This T cell receptor beta chain comes out of a study of early T cells in non-severe SARS-CoV-2 infection. Study-level background: Bulk RNA taken from unsorted whole blood was sequenced, leaving chains unpaired.

With regard to this clonotype: Its target is not known.

Unique molecular identifiers were added to individual cDNA molecules. TCRdb re-called the 5' RACE reads through MiXCR, storing one row per CDR3 protein. The repertoire consists of approximately 69,000 distinct CDR3 sequences, with 10% to 15% occurring once and the leading ten covering around 5.8%. The V and J ends lost 6 bases and 7 bases respectively, with 18 bases between them. The CDR3 has 14 residues. Findings and limits, study-wide: Matching against VDJdb likely underestimated virus-specific expansions, favoring anti-spike CD8.

The specimen was whole blood. This sequence was found in an adult who was a healthcare worker with PCR-confirmed SARS-CoV-2 infection or an uninfected control (not recorded which). The V call is TRBV12-3 or TRBV12-4, the J call TRBJ1-1; tentative D call: TRBD1 (6 bases). The CDR3 nucleotides are TGTGCCAGCAGACTTAGGACGGGGGCGGTTGAAGCTTTCTTT. Its protein product is CASRLRTGAVEAFF.